This TCR beta chain was obtained from a study of CD8+CD57+ T cells in acquired aplastic anemia. About the research overall: Sorted CD4+ and CD8+ cell DNA averaged roughly 3 ug.

Comment on this clonotype: The junction departs from the called germline gene at one end, perhaps through a read error.

The germline gives CDR1 LGHDT, CDR2 YNNKEL (reference sequence). This CDR3 is built from 16 residues. Genomic DNA constituted the template upon which TCR beta VDJ and CDR3 profiling was performed. MiXCR was run by TCRdb on the reads, yielding one entry per CDR3 protein. Of around 200,000 distinct CDR3 sequences listed, 50% to 55% are singletons. The chain couples TRBV3-1 to TRBJ2-7, with 7 bases lining up with TRBD2. This clonotype was obtained from a human donor in good health, serving as a control. The sample taken for sequencing was sorted CD4+, CD8+, or CD8+CD57+ T cells (not recorded which) from PBMCs. The DNA for the CDR3 is TGCGCCAGCAGCCAAGCCGGGACTACCAAGTCCTACGAGCAGTACTTC. It encodes CASSQAGTTKSYEQYF.